This TCR beta chain was retrieved from a study of T-cell reconstitution after alpha-beta-depleted transplantation in children. Ten or more counts support this clonotype. Its antigen is unidentified. Broader study findings: T-cell counts and diversity at one year post-transplant came mainly from newly produced T cells. Roughly two months post-transplant, alpha-beta T cells reportedly originated from several hundred graft clones that had expanded. Surviving thymic progenitors and recipient T cells were the source of high TCRbeta diversity at day 60 in some patients.

The TCRbeta library was prepared with unique molecular identifiers. TCRdb itself ran the PCR reads through MiXCR, one entry per CDR3 protein. The sample includes around 30,000 distinct CDR3 sequences, around 7% of them seen just once. The germline CDR1 and CDR2 sequences are KGHDR and SFDVKD. With 2 bases removed from V and 5 bases from J, the gap between germline ends came to 18 bases. The CDR3 is 17 amino acids. The sequence came from a child in the first two years of life who had a stem cell transplant for acute myeloid leukemia, so the T cells may come from the graft donor. The V and J genes are TRBV24-1 and TRBJ1-5; D possibly corresponds to TRBD1 (5 bases). This material consisted of peripheral blood, taken 60 days after TCRalphabeta/CD19-depleted stem cell transplant. In nucleotides, the CDR3 is TGTGCCACCAGTGATTCCCTCGGGGCAGGGTTACATCAGCCCCAGCATTTT. Its protein is CATSDSLGAGLHQPQHF.